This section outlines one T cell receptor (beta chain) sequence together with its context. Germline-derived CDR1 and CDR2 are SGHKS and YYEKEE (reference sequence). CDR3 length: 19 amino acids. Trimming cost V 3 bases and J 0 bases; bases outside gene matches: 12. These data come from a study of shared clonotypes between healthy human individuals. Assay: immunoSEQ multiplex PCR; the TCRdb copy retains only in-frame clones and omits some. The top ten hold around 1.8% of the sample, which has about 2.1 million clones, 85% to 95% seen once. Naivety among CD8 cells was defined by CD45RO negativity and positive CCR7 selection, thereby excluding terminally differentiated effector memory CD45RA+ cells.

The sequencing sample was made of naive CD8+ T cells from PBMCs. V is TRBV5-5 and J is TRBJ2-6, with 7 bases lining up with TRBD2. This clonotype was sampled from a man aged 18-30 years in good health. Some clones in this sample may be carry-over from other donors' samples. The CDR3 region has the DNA TGTGCCAGCAGCTCTAGCGGAGCCCCGCTCAGCTCTGGGGCCAACGTCCTGACTTTC. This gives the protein CASSSSGAPLSSGANVLTF.